This T cell receptor beta chain was found in a study of T cells after posttransplantation cyclophosphamide. Study-wide results and caveats: After PTCy, TRB diversity resembled that of CNI/methotrexate controls. Later post-transplant blood repertoires were often dominated by donor CD8+ memory clones.

CDR1 is SGHTA, CDR2 FQGTGA, per germline. V lost 3 bases, J lost 3 bases, and 12 bases lay in between. The CDR3 totals 14 residues. Peripheral blood was collected from the related graft donor on the marrow donation day. This clone showed up just a few times. What it binds is unknown. Some clones are missing from TCRdb's copy, which holds only in-frame ones; the method was immunoSEQ multiplex PCR. Singletons are absent from the sample, which has approximately 35,000 clones. This sequence joins TRBV7-3 and TRBJ2-7, with D uncertain. The TCR was taken from a girl aged 5-17 years in good health, CMV-negative, and a related stem cell transplant donor. The material sequenced was PBMCs. The CDR3 loop is CASSFQDTSYEQYF. In DNA, the CDR3 is TGTGCCAGCAGCTTCCAGGATACCAGCTACGAGCAGTACTTC.